This T cell receptor (beta chain) came from a study of blood T cell repertoires in COVID-19. Background on the study: Nucleic acid was either cDNA or gDNA, and it came from T cells, B-cell-depleted T cells, or PBMCs.

Clones were sequenced by immunoSEQ multiplex PCR, and TCRdb holds only the in-frame ones, with some missing. This sample carries some 240,000 clones, roughly 87% of them seen once, and the ten largest clones take roughly 7.8%. The origin of this receptor is a man aged 60 to 69 who had recovered from COVID-19. The sample consisted of peripheral blood.

The chain's CDR3 is CASSQDWGRNQPQHF. In DNA form, the CDR3 reads TGCGCCAGCAGCCAAGATTGGGGGCGCAATCAGCCCCAGCATTTT. The chain combines TRBV4-1 with TRBJ1-5, with TRBD1 as a possible D gene (6 bases). CDR1 is MGHRA and CDR2 is YSYEKL in the germline V gene. The CDR3 length is 15 residues. V lost 0 bases, J lost 2 bases, and 8 bases lay in between.